Listed here is a single TCR beta chain. This record comes from a study of blood T cell repertoires in COVID-19. CDR1 WNHNN and CDR2 SYGVQD come from the germline V gene (reference sequence). CDR3 size: 13 residues. V dropped 6 bases and J dropped 4 bases, with 12 bases sitting between them. Methods used by the authors: Reference gene primers were amplified, and this amplification served to estimate nucleated cell counts. The method was immunoSEQ multiplex PCR; TCRdb's version includes in-frame clones alone and lacks a portion of them. That table gives V, J and clone size, and the DNA gave D and trimming. This table holds around 390,000 clones, approximately 90% found once.

This TCR derives from a woman aged 45-65 years who had recovered from COVID-19. Specimen: PBMCs or T cells enriched from blood (not recorded which). The chain recombines TRBV10-1 with TRBJ1-2; D remains unclear. CDR3 region: CASSKSRGYGYTF. CDR3 bases: TGCGCCAGCAGCAAATCGCGGGGCTATGGCTACACCTTC.